This note documents a single TCR beta chain sequence. The sample comes from a study of OX40 agonist ivuxolimab in advanced cancers. Study as a whole: Patients in the trial were receiving intravenous ivuxolimab every 2 weeks, at doses of 0.01 to 10 mg/kg.

CDR1 is MDHEN, CDR2 SYDVKM, per germline. The CDR3 is made up of 15 amino acids. Deletions cut 2 bases from V and 2 bases from J, with 12 bases between. TCRdb's table, derived via immunoSEQ multiplex PCR, lists solely in-frame clones and lacks some. Of 28,000 or so clones detected, approximately 81% appear once; the ten largest clones hold 22%. The chain is built from TRBV28 and TRBJ1-2; D uncertain. The sequencing used CD4+ or CD8+ T cells sorted from blood, collected in a trial of the OX40 agonist ivuxolimab. The TCR was taken from an adult with an advanced solid tumor such as melanoma, head and neck, liver or kidney cancer. The CDR3 DNA is TGTGCCAGCAGTTTAAGGAGAGGGAGAAACTATGGCTACACCTTC. Translating it yields CASSLRRGRNYGYTF.